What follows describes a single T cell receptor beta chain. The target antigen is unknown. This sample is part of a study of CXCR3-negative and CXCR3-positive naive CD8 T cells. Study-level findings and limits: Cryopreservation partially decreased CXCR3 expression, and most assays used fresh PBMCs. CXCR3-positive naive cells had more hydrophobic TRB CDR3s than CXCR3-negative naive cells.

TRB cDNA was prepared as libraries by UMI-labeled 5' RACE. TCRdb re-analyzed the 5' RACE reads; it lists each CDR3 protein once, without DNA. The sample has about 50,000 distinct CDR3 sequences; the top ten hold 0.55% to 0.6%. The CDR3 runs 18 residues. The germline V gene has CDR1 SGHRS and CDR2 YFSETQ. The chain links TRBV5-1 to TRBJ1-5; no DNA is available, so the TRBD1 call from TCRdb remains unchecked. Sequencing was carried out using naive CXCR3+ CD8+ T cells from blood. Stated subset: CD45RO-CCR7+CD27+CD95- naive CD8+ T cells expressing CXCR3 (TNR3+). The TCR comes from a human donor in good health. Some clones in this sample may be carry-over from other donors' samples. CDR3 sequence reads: CASSDGTGGPWSNQPQHF.